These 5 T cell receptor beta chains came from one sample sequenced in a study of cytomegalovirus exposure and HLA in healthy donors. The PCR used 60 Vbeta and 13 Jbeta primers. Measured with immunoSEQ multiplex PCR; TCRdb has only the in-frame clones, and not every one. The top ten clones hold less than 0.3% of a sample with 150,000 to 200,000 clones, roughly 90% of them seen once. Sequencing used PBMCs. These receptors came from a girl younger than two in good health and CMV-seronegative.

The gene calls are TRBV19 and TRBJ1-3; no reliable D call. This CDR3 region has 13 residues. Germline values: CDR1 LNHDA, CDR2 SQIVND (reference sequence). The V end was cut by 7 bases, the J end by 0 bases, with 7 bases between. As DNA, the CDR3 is TGTGCCAGTAACCGGGACTCTGGAAACACCATATATTTT. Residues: CASNRDSGNTIYF.

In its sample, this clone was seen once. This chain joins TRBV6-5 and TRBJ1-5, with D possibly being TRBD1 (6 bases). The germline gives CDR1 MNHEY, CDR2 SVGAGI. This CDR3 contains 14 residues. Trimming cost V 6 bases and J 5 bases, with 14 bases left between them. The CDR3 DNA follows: TGTGCCAGCAGACAGGGTGCGAAGGATCAGCCCCAGCATTTT. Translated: CASRQGAKDQPQHF.

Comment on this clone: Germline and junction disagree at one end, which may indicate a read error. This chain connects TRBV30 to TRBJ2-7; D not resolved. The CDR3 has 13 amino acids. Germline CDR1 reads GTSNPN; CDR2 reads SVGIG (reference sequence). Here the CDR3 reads CAWSVGPSNEQYF. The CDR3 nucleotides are TGTGCCTGGAGTGTGGGCCCCTCCAACGAGCAGTACTTC.

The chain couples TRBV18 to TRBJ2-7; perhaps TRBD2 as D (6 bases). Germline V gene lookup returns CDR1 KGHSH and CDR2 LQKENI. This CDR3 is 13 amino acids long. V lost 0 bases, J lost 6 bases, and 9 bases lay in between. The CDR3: CASSPPTRAEQYF. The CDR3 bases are TGTGCCAGCTCACCACCGACTAGGGCCGAGCAGTACTTC.

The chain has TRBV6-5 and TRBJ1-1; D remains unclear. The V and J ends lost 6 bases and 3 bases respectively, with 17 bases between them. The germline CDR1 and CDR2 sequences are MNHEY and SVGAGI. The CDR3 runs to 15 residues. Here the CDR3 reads CASSSPRGGDTEAFF. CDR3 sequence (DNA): TGTGCCAGCAGCTCACCCCGGGGAGGCGACACTGAAGCTTTCTTT.